This is a list of T cell receptor beta chains from one sample in a study of shared clonotypes between healthy human individuals. Using immunoSEQ multiplex PCR, the repertoire was profiled, and TCRdb retains in-frame clones only, with some absent. This table has about half a million clones, 79% appearing once. The specimen sequenced was PBMCs. The receptor set was obtained from a woman between 40 and 50 years old in good health. Some clones in this sample may be carry-over from other donors' samples. The CDR3 runs from the conserved cysteine through the conserved F or W. Each record gives: D gene, V gene, clone size, J gene, CDR3 DNA, CDR3 protein. The D gene is left open where the match is weak. Size is omitted from some rows. Given values are once, few, many or a class for expanded clones.

D gene: -
V gene: TRBV7-3
clone size: once
J gene: TRBJ2-1
CDR3 DNA: TGTGCCAGCAGTTTCAGGACCAACAATGAGCAGTTCTTC
CDR3 protein: CASSFRTNNEQFF

D gene: TRBD1
V gene: TRBV19
clone size: -
J gene: TRBJ1-1
CDR3 DNA: TGTGCCAGTAGACCCACCTTCGCAGGGGGGATGAACACTGAAGCTTTCTTT
CDR3 protein: CASRPTFAGGMNTEAFF

D gene: TRBD2
V gene: TRBV4-2
clone size: once
J gene: TRBJ2-3
CDR3 DNA: TGTGCCAGCAGCAAGCAAGCGGGGCGCTCCGGCACAGATACGCAGTATTTT
CDR3 protein: CASSKQAGRSGTDTQYF

D gene: -
V gene: TRBV5-6
clone size: -
J gene: TRBJ2-3
CDR3 DNA: TGTGCCAGCAGCCCTAAGGCGTCAGTAAGCACAGATACGCAGTATTTT
CDR3 protein: CASSPKASVSTDTQYF

D gene: -
V gene: TRBV2
clone size: few
J gene: TRBJ1-1
CDR3 DNA: TGTGCCAGCAGTGGCGGACAGTCGGGGATGGTTACTGAAGCTTTCTTT
CDR3 protein: CASSGGQSGMVTEAFF

D gene: TRBD2
V gene: TRBV6-4
clone size: -
J gene: TRBJ2-7
CDR3 DNA: TGTGCCAGCAGTGGGCCCGGGACTAGCGAATCCTACGAGCAGTACTTC
CDR3 protein: CASSGPGTSESYEQYF

D gene: -
V gene: TRBV29-1
clone size: once
J gene: TRBJ2-7
CDR3 DNA: TGCAGCGTTGCAACTACGGGGAACTACGAGCAGTACTTC
CDR3 protein: CSVATTGNYEQYF

D gene: -
V gene: TRBV28
clone size: -
J gene: TRBJ1-3
CDR3 DNA: TGTGCCAGCAGCTTATTCAGGGGAAATTTTGCTGGAAACACCATATATTTT
CDR3 protein: CASSLFRGNFAGNTIYF

D gene: TRBD1
V gene: TRBV11-3
clone size: -
J gene: TRBJ1-6
CDR3 DNA: TGTGCCAGCAGCTTCAGGGGGCTAGGTTCACCCCTCCACTTT
CDR3 protein: CASSFRGLGSPLHF

D gene: -
V gene: TRBV11-2
clone size: -
J gene: TRBJ1-1
CDR3 DNA: TGTGCCAGCAGCTTAGTTGCGGGGGCGAACACTGAAGCTTTCTTT
CDR3 protein: CASSLVAGANTEAFF

D gene: -
V gene: TRBV5-1
clone size: -
J gene: TRBJ1-4
CDR3 DNA: TGCGCCAGCAGCGGGGACGTAAATGAAAAACTGTTTTTT
CDR3 protein: CASSGDVNEKLFF

D gene: -
V gene: TRBV6-1
clone size: -
J gene: TRBJ2-3
CDR3 DNA: TGTGCCAGCAGCCCGGGGCTAAGCACAGATACGCAGTATTTT
CDR3 protein: CASSPGLSTDTQYF

D gene: -
V gene: TRBV11-2
clone size: -
J gene: TRBJ2-3
CDR3 DNA: TGTGCCAGCAGCGCCCCGGGCACAGATACGCAGTATTTT
CDR3 protein: CASSAPGTDTQYF

D gene: TRBD2
V gene: TRBV5-4
clone size: few
J gene: TRBJ2-5
CDR3 DNA: TGTGCCAGCAGCTTGGCGAGTAGCGGGCAAGAGACCCAGTACTTC
CDR3 protein: CASSLASSGQETQYF

D gene: TRBD2
V gene: TRBV6-5
clone size: -
J gene: TRBJ2-7
CDR3 DNA: TGTGCCAGCAGTTTACTAGCGGGAGGCGATGAGCAGTACTTC
CDR3 protein: CASSLLAGGDEQYF

D gene: TRBD2
V gene: TRBV2
clone size: many
J gene: TRBJ2-7
CDR3 DNA: TGTGCCAGCAGCGAAGGAGCGGGAGAGGCCTACGAGCAGTACTTC
CDR3 protein: CASSEGAGEAYEQYF

D gene: -
V gene: TRBV7-2
clone size: -
J gene: TRBJ2-2
CDR3 DNA: TGTGCCAGCAGCTTCCACGGGACCCCAGGTACCGGGGAGCTGTTTTTT
CDR3 protein: CASSFHGTPGTGELFF

D gene: TRBD2
V gene: TRBV5-1
clone size: -
J gene: TRBJ2-2
CDR3 DNA: TGCGCCAGCAGGGTGCCGGGACTAGCGGGCGCCGGGGAGCTGTTTTTT
CDR3 protein: CASRVPGLAGAGELFF

D gene: TRBD1
V gene: TRBV5-8
clone size: -
J gene: TRBJ1-2
CDR3 DNA: TGTGCCAGCAGCACCGGGACAGGGAACTATGGCTACACCTTC
CDR3 protein: CASSTGTGNYGYTF

D gene: TRBD1
V gene: TRBV28
clone size: -
J gene: TRBJ1-4
CDR3 DNA: TGTGCCAGCAGCACGGACAGGGGGAATGAAAAACTGTTTTTT
CDR3 protein: CASSTDRGNEKLFF

D gene: -
V gene: TRBV18
clone size: -
J gene: TRBJ2-3
CDR3 DNA: TGTGCCAGCTCACCAAACGGGGTTAGCCTTAAGGGCACAGATACGCAGTATTTT
CDR3 protein: CASSPNGVSLKGTDTQYF

D gene: -
V gene: TRBV5-1
clone size: -
J gene: TRBJ2-3
CDR3 DNA: TGCGCCAGCAGCTTGGACTTGGGTGTCACAGATACGCAGTATTTT
CDR3 protein: CASSLDLGVTDTQYF

D gene: -
V gene: TRBV9
clone size: -
J gene: TRBJ2-1
CDR3 DNA: TGTGCCAGCAGCGTAGGTTGGGGTAATGAGCAGTTCTTC
CDR3 protein: CASSVGWGNEQFF

D gene: TRBD2
V gene: TRBV2
clone size: few
J gene: TRBJ2-1
CDR3 DNA: TGTGCCAGCAGTCCTGGACTAGCGGTCAATGAGCAGTTCTTC
CDR3 protein: CASSPGLAVNEQFF

D gene: -
V gene: TRBV9
clone size: -
J gene: TRBJ2-1
CDR3 DNA: TGTGCCAGCAGCGTACAGGCTGGCCGAGGATTTTCGGATGAGCAGTTCTTC
CDR3 protein: CASSVQAGRGFSDEQFF

D gene: TRBD1
V gene: TRBV11-2
clone size: -
J gene: TRBJ1-1
CDR3 DNA: TGTGCCAGCAGCCCAGACAGGGGGCGGAAGGCTTTCTTT
CDR3 protein: CASSPDRGRKAFF

D gene: -
V gene: TRBV9
clone size: -
J gene: TRBJ1-2
CDR3 DNA: TGTGCCAGCAGCGTAGGGGAGGCGACCGAAGCGACGGGCTACACCTTC
CDR3 protein: CASSVGEATEATGYTF

D gene: TRBD1
V gene: TRBV7-3
clone size: -
J gene: TRBJ1-1
CDR3 DNA: TGTGCCAGCGCGCCGGGACAGGGATTTGCTGAAGCTTTCTTT
CDR3 protein: CASAPGQGFAEAFF

D gene: -
V gene: TRBV7-9
clone size: -
J gene: TRBJ1-1
CDR3 DNA: TGTGCCAGCAGCTCGTCGTGGGGGAGGAACACTGAAGCTTTCTTT
CDR3 protein: CASSSSWGRNTEAFF

D gene: TRBD2
V gene: TRBV27
clone size: -
J gene: TRBJ2-1
CDR3 DNA: TGTGCCAGCAGTTTAGGGACTAGCGGGAGAGGTAATGAGCAGTTCTTC
CDR3 protein: CASSLGTSGRGNEQFF

D gene: -
V gene: TRBV28
clone size: -
J gene: TRBJ1-5
CDR3 DNA: TGTGCCACCCTCCCCCCAAATCAGCCCCAGCATTTT
CDR3 protein: CATLPPNQPQHF

D gene: -
V gene: TRBV28
clone size: -
J gene: TRBJ2-1
CDR3 DNA: TGTGCCAGCAGTTTAGCGGGAACTCCCTACAATGAGCAGTTCTTC
CDR3 protein: CASSLAGTPYNEQFF

D gene: -
V gene: TRBV5-6
clone size: -
J gene: TRBJ2-3
CDR3 DNA: TGTGCCAGCAGCTCTGGGACTCAGGATACGCAGTATTTT
CDR3 protein: CASSSGTQDTQYF

D gene: -
V gene: TRBV18
clone size: -
J gene: TRBJ2-7
CDR3 DNA: TGTGCCAGCTCGCAGTCAGAAAAAGCCGAGCAGTACTTC
CDR3 protein: CASSQSEKAEQYF

D gene: TRBD2
V gene: TRBV5-4
clone size: -
J gene: TRBJ2-1
CDR3 DNA: TGTGCCAGCAGCCCGGGGGGTCCCTACAATGAGCAGTTCTTC
CDR3 protein: CASSPGGPYNEQFF

D gene: -
V gene: TRBV28
clone size: -
J gene: TRBJ2-7
CDR3 DNA: TGTGCCGCCAAGCGGTGGGTGAGCTCCTACGAGCAGTACTTC
CDR3 protein: CAAKRWVSSYEQYF

D gene: -
V gene: TRBV7-2
clone size: -
J gene: TRBJ2-5
CDR3 DNA: TGTGCCAGCAGCTTAGCGGGAGAGACCCAGTACTTC
CDR3 protein: CASSLAGETQYF

D gene: TRBD2
V gene: TRBV6-5
clone size: -
J gene: TRBJ2-1
CDR3 DNA: TGTGCCAGCAGTTACGTGGGACTCAGCGGGGACGATGAGCAGTTCTTC
CDR3 protein: CASSYVGLSGDDEQFF

D gene: -
V gene: TRBV28
clone size: -
J gene: TRBJ2-2
CDR3 DNA: TGTGCCAGCAGACCGGACTCCGGGGAGCTGTTTTTT
CDR3 protein: CASRPDSGELFF

D gene: TRBD1
V gene: TRBV28
clone size: -
J gene: TRBJ1-5
CDR3 DNA: TGTGCCAGCAGTTTTTCAGGGGGCGATCAGCCCCAGCATTTT
CDR3 protein: CASSFSGGDQPQHF

D gene: -
V gene: TRBV7-2
clone size: -
J gene: TRBJ2-5
CDR3 DNA: TGTGCCAGCAGCCCCGGACGTGGGATGGAGACCCAGTACTTC
CDR3 protein: CASSPGRGMETQYF

D gene: -
V gene: TRBV28
clone size: -
J gene: TRBJ1-4
CDR3 DNA: TGTGCCAGCAGTTTAGCGTCAGGGAGTAATGAAAAACTGTTTTTT
CDR3 protein: CASSLASGSNEKLFF

D gene: TRBD2
V gene: TRBV15
clone size: -
J gene: TRBJ2-7
CDR3 DNA: TGTGCCACCAGCAGAGATCTTGGCGGGAGCTACGAGCAGTACTTC
CDR3 protein: CATSRDLGGSYEQYF

D gene: TRBD2
V gene: TRBV11-3
clone size: -
J gene: TRBJ2-5
CDR3 DNA: TGTGCCAGCAGCTTAACCCTCGGGGGGGGAGGGACCACAGAGACCCAGTACTTC
CDR3 protein: CASSLTLGGGGTTETQYF

D gene: TRBD1
V gene: TRBV28
clone size: -
J gene: TRBJ1-2
CDR3 DNA: TGTGCCAGCAGTTCCGGGGATAGGACAGGGCGCTACACCTTC
CDR3 protein: CASSSGDRTGRYTF

D gene: TRBD2
V gene: TRBV5-1
clone size: -
J gene: TRBJ2-3
CDR3 DNA: TGCGCCAGCAGCTTGGGGCCGACTAGCGGACCAAGCACAGATACGCAGTATTTT
CDR3 protein: CASSLGPTSGPSTDTQYF

D gene: TRBD2
V gene: TRBV28
clone size: -
J gene: TRBJ2-3
CDR3 DNA: TGTGCCAGCATAGCGGGAGCGTCGGGTACGCAGTATTTT
CDR3 protein: CASIAGASGTQYF

D gene: TRBD1
V gene: TRBV6-5
clone size: -
J gene: TRBJ2-7
CDR3 DNA: TGTGCCAGCAGTCTCCGACAGGGGCTGGGCGAGCAGTACTTC
CDR3 protein: CASSLRQGLGEQYF

D gene: -
V gene: TRBV18
clone size: -
J gene: TRBJ2-5
CDR3 DNA: TGTGCCAGCTCACCACCGTCACAGAACCAAGAGACCCAGTACTTC
CDR3 protein: CASSPPSQNQETQYF

D gene: TRBD1
V gene: TRBV7-9
clone size: -
J gene: TRBJ2-7
CDR3 DNA: TGTGCCAGCAGCTTAGGGACAGGGATCAGCTACGAGCAGTACTTC
CDR3 protein: CASSLGTGISYEQYF

D gene: TRBD2
V gene: TRBV9
clone size: -
J gene: TRBJ2-7
CDR3 DNA: TGTGCCAGCAGCCCCCGCGGACTAGGGGACGAGCAGTACTTC
CDR3 protein: CASSPRGLGDEQYF

D gene: -
V gene: TRBV7-2
clone size: -
J gene: TRBJ1-5
CDR3 DNA: TGTGCCAGCAGCCCACTTTCACAGTCGCCCCAGCATTTT
CDR3 protein: CASSPLSQSPQHF

D gene: -
V gene: TRBV7-9
clone size: -
J gene: TRBJ1-5
CDR3 DNA: TGTGCCAGCAGCTTAGTCGGATCCAATCAGCCCCAGCATTTT
CDR3 protein: CASSLVGSNQPQHF

D gene: TRBD1
V gene: TRBV7-8
clone size: -
J gene: TRBJ1-1
CDR3 DNA: TGTGCCAGCAGCTTGTATGGCAGGGGGTTGAACACTGAAGCTTTCTTT
CDR3 protein: CASSLYGRGLNTEAFF

D gene: -
V gene: TRBV19
clone size: -
J gene: TRBJ2-7
CDR3 DNA: TGTGCCAGTAGTATTAGGTATGGCTACGAGCAGTACTTC
CDR3 protein: CASSIRYGYEQYF

D gene: TRBD2
V gene: TRBV7-2
clone size: -
J gene: TRBJ2-5
CDR3 DNA: TGTGCCAGCAGCCGGACTAGTTTGCAGACCCAGTACTTC
CDR3 protein: CASSRTSLQTQYF

D gene: TRBD1
V gene: TRBV6-1
clone size: -
J gene: TRBJ2-1
CDR3 DNA: TGTGCCAGCAGTGAAGGACAGGGGGTGCTTTGGAATGAGCAGTTCTTC
CDR3 protein: CASSEGQGVLWNEQFF

D gene: TRBD2
V gene: TRBV25-1
clone size: -
J gene: TRBJ2-1
CDR3 DNA: TGTGCCAGCAGTGGCCCGGGACTAGCGGGACTCGGTGAGCAGTTCTTC
CDR3 protein: CASSGPGLAGLGEQFF